This T cell receptor (beta chain) was sequenced in a study of shared clonotypes between healthy human individuals. TCRdb's copy holds only in-frame clones and misses some; the assay was immunoSEQ multiplex PCR. The data show hundreds of thousands of clones, less than 75% seen once. The CDR3 spans 15 residues. Germline CDR1 is MNHNS and CDR2 is SASEGT. The junction had 7 bases not matched to a gene; V was cut back by 4 bases and J by 5 bases. This chain connects TRBV6-1 to TRBJ2-2, with 7 bases lining up with TRBD1. This TCR came from a man aged 25 to 40 in good health. The sample taken for sequencing was memory CD4+ T cells sorted from blood. Documented subset: CD45RA-negative fraction. CDR3 bases: TGTGCCAGCAGTGTACAGGGGAGTCGGACCGGGGAGCTGTTTTTT. Translating it yields CASSVQGSRTGELFF.